These 23 T cell receptor beta chains came from one sample sequenced in a study of blood T cells in healthy people across ages. Primed by a sample-barcoded 5' primer and a J-beta primer mix, a second PCR proceeded for 7 to 11 cycles. TCRdb fed the 5' RACE reads into MiXCR, producing one record per CDR3 protein. This table holds 1.5 million to 2 million distinct CDR3 sequences, 28% found once. The sample comprised blood. The receptors shown here come from a woman aged 30 to 39 in good health.

Only a few counts were recorded for this clonotype. One end of the junction fails to match germline, which may point to a read error. The CDR3 DNA reads as TGCATTGCTAGAGATCGTAGTACTGGGGACGGCTACACCTTC. Amino acids: CIARDRSTGDGYTF. This chain uses TRBV20-1 with TRBJ1-2, with D possibly TRBD1 on 5 matching bases. Germline V gives CDR1 DFQATT, CDR2 SNEGSKA (reference sequence). This CDR3 has 14 amino acids.

This clonotype was detected many times. The gene calls are TRBV11-2 and TRBJ2-6; 7 nucleotides line up with TRBD1. J gave up 0 bases and V 6 bases, and 5 bases lay outside the gene matches. The CDR3 runs 16 residues. Germline assignment: CDR1 SGHAT and CDR2 FQNNGV. This CDR3 reads CASRGQHRSGANVLTF. The CDR3 coding sequence is TGTGCCAGCAGGGGACAGCATCGCTCTGGGGCCAACGTCCTGACTTTC.

This clonotype was counted a few times. This rearrangement joins TRBV20-1 to TRBJ2-1; D gene unclear. V was cut by 7 bases and J by 3 bases, with 13 bases left in between. There are 13 residues in the CDR3. The germline gives CDR1 DFQATT, CDR2 SNEGSKA (reference sequence). CDR3 loop: CSVSGIFYNEQFF. For the CDR3, the DNA is TGCAGTGTTAGTGGGATTTTCTACAATGAGCAGTTCTTC.

V usage is TRBV3-1 and J usage is TRBJ1-5; D not resolved. The CDR3 runs to 14 residues. Trimming pared 6 bases from V and 6 bases from J, leaving 15 bases between. Per the germline V gene, CDR1 is LGHDT and CDR2 is YNNKEL (reference sequence). The CDR3 sequence is CASSKLGVSQPQHF. The CDR3 DNA follows: TGTGCCAGCAGTAAGTTGGGCGTGAGTCAGCCCCAGCATTTT.

This clonotype occurred a few times. This chain connects TRBV5-6 to TRBJ2-6; D is uncertain. Germline V gene sequence: CDR1 SGHDT, CDR2 YYEEEE. The CDR3 has 14 amino acids. The V end lost 4 bases, the J end lost 0 bases, and 5 bases lay between the germline ends. DNA of the CDR3: TGTGCCAGCAGCAAAATCTCTGGGGCCAACGTCCTGACTTTC. This gives the protein CASSKISGANVLTF.

This clonotype has just a few counts. The chain combines TRBV27 with TRBJ2-1, with a weak D call TRBD2 (7 bases). This CDR3 spans 14 amino acids. The germline V gene has CDR1 MNHEY and CDR2 SMNVEV (reference sequence). Trimming pared 4 bases from V and 8 bases from J, leaving 15 bases between. For the CDR3, the DNA is TGTGCCAGCAGTTCGGTGGGGGGGCAGGATGAGCAGTTCTTC. Translating it yields CASSSVGGQDEQFF.

Ten or more counts support this clonotype. The V and J genes are TRBV29-1 and TRBJ2-5, with TRBD1 matching 7 bases. The germline CDR1 and CDR2 sequences are SQVTM and ANQGSEA. The CDR3 is 12 residues long. V dropped 4 bases and J dropped 3; count of bases not matched to a gene: 2. The CDR3 reads CSVVQGEETQYF. The CDR3 coding sequence is TGCAGCGTTGTGCAGGGGGAAGAGACCCAGTACTTC.

This clonotype was detected only a few times. The chain is built from TRBV28 and TRBJ1-2, with D possibly matching TRBD1 (6 bases). This CDR3 is built from 15 residues. CDR1 MDHEN and CDR2 SYDVKM come from the germline V gene. Trimming took off 2 bases at V and 4 bases at J, with 14 bases between the two ends. DNA for the CDR3: TGTGCCAGCAGTTTAACGCCGGGGGCTGGCTATGGCTACACCTTC. As protein: CASSLTPGAGYGYTF.

CDR3 nucleotide sequence: TGTGCCAGCAGCCAGGGGATTAAGGCCGGGGAGCTGTTTTTT. It is translated as CASSQGIKAGELFF. V and J are TRBV3-1 and TRBJ2-2; D is unclear. Trimming left V 3 bases short and J 6 bases short, with 11 bases between. The V gene's germline CDR1 is LGHDT and CDR2 YNNKEL (reference sequence). CDR3 size: 14 residues.

In its sample, this clonotype was seen a few times. The chain carries TRBV11-2 and TRBJ1-1; TRBD1 aligns across 10 bases. This CDR3 is built from 15 residues. Germline V lookup: CDR1 SGHAT, CDR2 FQNNGV. V lost 1 base and J lost 8; bases outside the gene matches: 7. The DNA for the CDR3 is TGTGCCAGCAGCTTAGGCCCGGGACAGGGGACAGAAGCTTTCTTT. This gives the protein CASSLGPGQGTEAFF. The full variable domain, with the rest looked up from reference TRBV11-2 and TRBJ1-1, is EAGVAQSPRYKIIEKRQSVAFWCNPISGHATLYWYQQILGQGPKLLIQFQNNGVVDDSQLPKDRFSAERLKGVDSTLKIQPAKLEDSAVYLCASSLGPGQGTEAFFGQGTRLTVV.

This clonotype was detected a few times. The chain uses TRBV20-1 and TRBJ2-7; TRBD2 aligns across 13 bases. The germline gives CDR1 DFQATT, CDR2 SNEGSKA (reference sequence). CDR3 length equals 12 residues. V lost 6 bases to trimming and J lost 12 bases; unmatched junction nucleotides: 8. CDR3 residues: CSATGLAGDRYF. The DNA of the CDR3 is TGCAGTGCCACAGGACTAGCGGGAGATAGGTACTTC.

The chain links TRBV7-2 to TRBJ1-1, with TRBD1 matching 8 bases. The germline CDR1 and CDR2 sequences are SGHTA and FQGNSA. The CDR3 extends over 16 amino acids. J was trimmed by 1 base and V by 5 bases; bases with no gene match: 9. In nucleotides, the CDR3 is TGTGCCAGCAGCACCCGGACAGGGTATAGGAACACTGAAGCTTTCTTT. Its protein product is CASSTRTGYRNTEAFF.

The chain uses TRBV12-3 or TRBV12-4 and TRBJ2-5, with D uncertain. This CDR3 comprises 13 residues. Between the trimmed V and J ends, which lost 4 bases and 5 bases, there was a span of 11 bases. The CDR3 DNA reads TGTGCCAGCAGTTGGGATGCCCGGGAGACCCAGTACTTC. As protein: CASSWDARETQYF.

The chain carries TRBV12-3 or TRBV12-4 and TRBJ2-1; D gene unclear. The V gene lost 6 bases and the J gene lost 5 bases, with 8 bases spanning the gap. The CDR3 is 12 residues long. For the CDR3, the DNA is TGTGCCAGCAGAAAGGTAGACAATGAGCAGTTCTTC. This gives the protein CASRKVDNEQFF.

The chain links TRBV5-1 to TRBJ2-1; D is uncertain. The CDR3 covers 15 residues. CDR1 is SGHRS, CDR2 YFSETQ, per germline. Trimming shortened V by 0 bases and J by 3 bases, and 10 bases separated the two germline ends. The CDR3 loop is CASSLAPMNYNEQFF. The CDR3 coding sequence is TGCGCCAGCAGCTTGGCCCCCATGAACTACAATGAGCAGTTCTTC. The complete variable domain, with remaining parts taken from reference TRBV5-1 and TRBJ2-1, reads KAGVTQTPRYLIKTRGQQVTLSCSPISGHRSVSWYQQTPGQGLQFLFEYFSETQRNKGNFPGRFSGRQFSNSRSEMNVSTLELGDSALYLCASSLAPMNYNEQFFGPGTRLTVL.

The gene calls are TRBV14 and TRBJ2-1; D might be TRBD1 (6 bases). CDR1 and CDR2 (germline): SGHDN, FVKESK. Trimming pared 6 bases from V and 2 bases from J, leaving 20 bases between. The CDR3 extends over 17 amino acids. CDR3 residues: CASSPREAGTTYNEQFF. The DNA for the CDR3 is TGTGCCAGCAGTCCCCGAGAGGCAGGGACAACCTACAATGAGCAGTTCTTC.

This clonotype was detected only a few times. The chain's CDR3 is CASSVGPGNVEQFF. The CDR3, as DNA: TGTGCCAGCAGCGTAGGTCCAGGGAACGTTGAGCAGTTCTTC. This chain joins TRBV9 and TRBJ2-1, with D possibly TRBD1 on 5 matching bases. Germline V CDR1 and CDR2: SGDLS, YYNGEE. Trimming cost V 0 bases and J 9 bases, with 13 bases left between them. The CDR3 runs 14 residues.

V usage is TRBV18 and J usage is TRBJ1-1; 7 bases are shared with TRBD1. Per the germline V gene, CDR1 is KGHSH and CDR2 is LQKENI. V trimming: 5 bases; J trimming: 3 bases; junction bases outside the gene matches: 9. CDR3 length: 15 amino acids. CDR3 residues: CASSIGRGLYTEAFF. The DNA of the CDR3 is TGTGCCAGCTCAATCGGCAGGGGGTTGTACACTGAAGCTTTCTTT.

The CDR3 DNA is TGTGCCAGCAGGACGGACAGGGGTTACGAGCAGTACTTC. Its translation: CASRTDRGYEQYF. V and J are TRBV12-3 or TRBV12-4 and TRBJ2-7; 9 nucleotides match TRBD1. This CDR3 is 13 amino acids long. J was trimmed by 4 bases and V by 6 bases; bases with no gene match: 4.

The V and J genes are TRBV9 and TRBJ2-2; D is possibly TRBD2 (8 bases). Germline V CDR1 and CDR2: SGDLS, YYNGEE. The ends were cut back, 4 bases at V and 3 bases at J, with 25 bases in the middle. The CDR3 extends over 19 amino acids. The CDR3 DNA reads as TGTGCCAGCAGCAGGAGGGGACAGCAAGCGGGAGACGACACCGGGGAGCTGTTTTTT. Its protein product is CASSRRGQQAGDDTGELFF.

The rearrangement joins TRBV3-1 to TRBJ2-7; a possible D gene is TRBD1 (7 bases). The V and J ends lost 6 bases and 4 bases respectively, with 19 bases between them. From germline, CDR1 is LGHDT and CDR2 YNNKEL (reference sequence). The CDR3 is 15 amino acids. DNA of the CDR3: TGTGCCAGCAGGGACGGACAGGCGGGAACTTACGAGCAGTACTTC. This codes for CASRDGQAGTYEQYF.

The rearrangement joins TRBV5-1 to TRBJ2-3, with D maybe TRBD1 (7 bases). V lost 4 bases and J 4 bases, leaving 16 bases between the germline ends. Germline V gene data show CDR1 as SGHRS and CDR2 as YFSETQ. The CDR3 contains 15 residues. In DNA, the CDR3 is TGCGCCAGCAGCGGGGGTCAGGGGGGATCAGATACGCAGTATTTT. This gives the protein CASSGGQGGSDTQYF.

This clonotype came up a few times. This chain uses TRBV7-3 with TRBJ1-6; the D is unclear. The ends were cut back, 6 bases at V and 10 bases at J, with 16 bases in the middle. The germline V gene encodes CDR1 SGHTA and CDR2 FQGTGA. The CDR3 extends over 14 amino acids. The CDR3 loop reads CASSVGGSNSPLHF. The CDR3, as DNA: TGTGCCAGCAGTGTAGGAGGGTCCAACTCACCCCTCCACTTT.